The 31 T cell receptor beta chains in this list originate from one sample, sequenced in a study of breast tumors, draining lymph nodes, adjacent tissues listed by TCRdb under 2016. Library prep was done by multiplex PCR. The data were produced on an Illumina HiSeq 2000. TCRdb reran the public reads through fastp at Q25 and MiXCR, keeping productive beta chains. Records with the same CDR3 protein are collapsed into one entry carrying the most frequent genes and DNA. The sample has about 66,000 distinct CDR3 sequences on record, 43% of them singletons. The ten largest clones capture roughly 8.1% of the sample. Sequencing was carried out using breast tumor tissue. All receptors come from a female donor with breast cancer. Some clones in this sample may be carry-over from other donors' samples.

This clonotype was seen many times. This chain connects TRBV7-9 to TRBJ2-7, with D perhaps matching TRBD2 (6 bases). The CDR3 is 15 residues long. Germline lookup yields CDR1 SEHNR and CDR2 FQNEAQ (reference sequence). Trimming pared 1 base from V and 0 bases from J, leaving 10 bases between. The CDR3 coding sequence is TGTGCCAGCAGCTTAGAACTAGCTTTCTCCTACGAGCAGTACTTC. It codes for CASSLELAFSYEQYF.

Comments on this clonotype: This is likely a read error, given that the CDR3 carries no conserved phenylalanine or tryptophan at its end. V usage is TRBV7-2 and J usage is TRBJ2-7; D is undetermined. The germline gives CDR1 SGHTA, CDR2 FQGNSA. The CDR3 consists of 12 residues. Trimming took off 4 bases at V and 5 bases at J, with 9 bases between the two ends. The DNA of the CDR3 is TGTGCCAGCAGCTCGACCTTAAACGAGCAGTACTGT. Its protein product is CASSSTLNEQYC.

The chain couples TRBV11-1 to TRBJ2-1; maybe TRBD2 (5 bases). Deletions cut 7 bases from V and 3 bases from J, with 19 bases between. CDR1 and CDR2 from the germline V gene are SGHAT and FQDESV (reference sequence). The CDR3 has 16 residues. CDR3 sequence (DNA): TGTGCCAGCATGGAGAAAGTGGGAGTTGGCTACAATGAGCAGTTCTTC. This gives the protein CASMEKVGVGYNEQFF.

Concerning this clonotype: This could be a read error, since a much larger clone is one nucleotide away. This chain joins TRBV5-1 and TRBJ1-2; D not resolved. The CDR3 runs 13 residues. Trimming took 1 base from V and 8 from J, leaving 12 bases between them. Germline values: CDR1 SGHRS, CDR2 YFSETQ. CDR3 residues: CASSLSSMGGYTF. The DNA of the CDR3 is TGCGCCAGCAGCTTGAGTAGTATGGGAGGCTACACCTTC.

The chain employs TRBV7-3 and TRBJ1-2; no clear D. The germline V and J ends were trimmed by 0 bases and 6 bases, with 8 bases remaining between them. The CDR3 is 13 residues long. Looked up from germline, CDR1 is SGHTA and CDR2 is FQGTGA. DNA for the CDR3: TGTGCCAGCAGCTTAACGCCCGGGAATGGCTACACCTTC. Encoded protein: CASSLTPGNGYTF.

V gene TRBV12-3 or TRBV12-4 combines with J gene TRBJ2-3; D possibly corresponds to TRBD1 (5 bases). V dropped 4 bases and J dropped 8 bases, with 16 bases sitting between them. This CDR3 is 14 amino acids long. For the CDR3, the DNA is TGTGCCAGCAGTTCGGAAGGGGTCAGAGGTACGCAGTATTTT. The encoded protein is CASSSEGVRGTQYF.

This clonotype appeared many times. The rearrangement joins TRBV29-1 to TRBJ1-5, with D perhaps matching TRBD1 (5 bases). Germline V gives CDR1 SQVTM, CDR2 ANQGSEA. The length of the CDR3 is 13 residues. V was pared by 4 bases and J by 0 bases, with 7 bases between. The CDR3 DNA is TGCAGCGTTGGACAGTTTAGCAATCAGCCCCAGCATTTT. Translated: CSVGQFSNQPQHF.

The sample holds many counts of this clonotype. This chain joins TRBV9 and TRBJ1-2, with D possibly TRBD1 on 6 matching bases. Per germline, CDR1 SGDLS and CDR2 YYNGEE. The CDR3 is made up of 15 amino acids. Trimming left V 3 bases short and J 1 base short, with 13 bases between. CDR3 in DNA: TGTGCCAGCAGCGCAGGGGTCGCGCATAACTATGGCTACACCTTC. Its protein is CASSAGVAHNYGYTF.

This chain connects TRBV2 to TRBJ2-3; TRBD1 or TRBD2 may be the D gene (6 bases each). Germline values: CDR1 SNHLY, CDR2 FYNNEI. CDR3 size: 16 residues. The V end was cut by 1 base, the J end by 2 bases, with 13 bases between. CDR3 bases: TGTGCCAGCAGTGAAGAGGGGGGACTCTACACAGATACGCAGTATTTT. Protein sequence: CASSEEGGLYTDTQYF.

The J gene is TRBJ1-1, the V gene TRBV11-2, with D maybe TRBD1 (6 bases). CDR3 size: 15 residues. The germline V and J ends were trimmed by 5 bases and 2 bases, with 15 bases remaining between them. The germline V gene encodes CDR1 SGHAT and CDR2 FQNNGV. The CDR3 spells CASSADSPKNTEAFF. In DNA form, the CDR3 reads TGTGCCAGCAGCGCGGACAGCCCAAAAAACACTGAAGCTTTCTTT.

This clonotype showed up many times. The CDR3 nucleotides are TGTGCCAGCAGCCCCGATCCCGGTAGGGGTGGCTACACCTTC. Its translation is CASSPDPGRGGYTF. The chain employs TRBV27 and TRBJ1-2, with D possibly being TRBD1 (5 bases). Trimming cost V 6 bases and J 7 bases, with 18 bases left between them. Germline V CDR1 and CDR2: MNHEY, SMNVEV (reference sequence). The CDR3 contains 14 residues.

At least ten counts were recorded for this clonotype. The CDR3 DNA sequence: TGCAGTGCTAGAGATCAAGGCGGGTGGACCTACAATGAGCAGTTCTTC. As protein: CSARDQGGWTYNEQFF. The chain uses TRBV20-1 and TRBJ2-1; D is possibly TRBD2 (5 bases). This CDR3 region has 16 residues. Between the trimmed V and J ends, which lost 0 bases and 2 bases, there was a span of 14 bases. The germline gives CDR1 DFQATT, CDR2 SNEGSKA (reference sequence).

The chain has TRBV11-3 and TRBJ2-5, with D possibly TRBD1 on 6 matching bases. This CDR3 spans 14 amino acids. The germline gives CDR1 SGHNT, CDR2 YENEEA. Trimming left V 5 bases short and J 2 bases short, with 12 bases between. The CDR3 DNA is TGTGCCAGCAGCGTCCAGACAGGACAAGAGACCCAGTACTTC. Translated: CASSVQTGQETQYF.

This clonotype was counted many times. This clone may be a read error of a much larger clone one base away. This chain connects TRBV5-4 to TRBJ2-1; a possible D gene is TRBD2 (6 bases). V lost 3 bases, J lost 2 bases, and 12 bases lay in between. CDR3 size: 15 residues. Per germline, CDR1 SGHNT and CDR2 YYREEE (reference sequence). CDR3 loop: CASSYVAAPYNEQFF. The CDR3 DNA follows: TGTGCCAGCAGCTACGTAGCGGCACCCTACAATGAGCAGTTCTTC.

This clonotype was observed many times. This chain connects TRBV6-6 to TRBJ1-5; D remains ambiguous. This CDR3 region has 13 residues. V lost 2 bases, J lost 3 bases, and 5 bases lay in between. Per germline, CDR1 MNHNY and CDR2 SVGAGI (reference sequence). The CDR3 here is CASSYRLNQPQHF. Written as DNA, the CDR3 is TGTGCCAGCAGTTACAGGCTCAATCAGCCCCAGCATTTT.

This clonotype has a count of ten or more. The chain has TRBV6-6 and TRBJ1-2, with 8 bases aligning to TRBD1. CDR3 size: 15 residues. The junction had 11 bases not matched to a gene; V was cut back by 6 bases and J by 5 bases. Germline V gene lookup returns CDR1 MNHNY and CDR2 SVGAGI (reference sequence). The CDR3 DNA is TGTGCCAGCAGCACCACAGGACAGGGAAGTTATGGCTACACCTTC. It yields the protein CASSTTGQGSYGYTF.

This clonotype was recorded at least ten times. The chain links TRBV7-9 to TRBJ1-2, with no clear D. Germline CDR1 is SEHNR and CDR2 is FQNEAQ (reference sequence). V was shortened by 5 bases and J by 8 bases, with 12 bases between the two germline ends. There are 12 residues in the CDR3. The CDR3 sequence: CASSEDFYGYTF. The CDR3 DNA sequence: TGTGCCAGCAGCGAGGACTTTTACGGCTACACCTTC.

On this clonotype: The CDR3 end shows no conserved phenylalanine or tryptophan, and so a read error is likely. No DNA is shown, since the ends of the CDR3 on it are uncertain; the CDR3 is the one TCRdb lists. The rearrangement links TRBV6-5 to TRBJ1-1. Germline V gene data show CDR1 as MNHEY and CDR2 as SVGAGI. 8 amino acids form the CDR3, both terminal residues included. This CDR3 is CASSWGLA.

This clonotype appeared many times. This chain uses TRBV10-3 with TRBJ2-5; 8 positions match TRBD1. This CDR3 has 14 residues. V dropped 2 bases and J dropped 6; count of bases not matched to a gene: 5. The germline gives CDR1 ENHRY, CDR2 SYGVKD. CDR3 protein: CAISEAGGTKTQYF. The CDR3 bases are TGTGCCATCAGTGAGGCAGGGGGCACGAAGACCCAGTACTTC.

In this sample, this clonotype turned up many times. This sequence joins TRBV20-1 and TRBJ2-7; maybe TRBD1 (7 bases). Trimming removed 4 bases from V and 3 bases from J, with 16 bases in between. This CDR3 region has 14 residues. The germline CDR1 and CDR2 sequences are DFQATT and SNEGSKA (reference sequence). The CDR3 here is CSAIVAAGGYEQYF. The CDR3 coding sequence is TGCAGTGCTATCGTAGCGGCAGGGGGCTACGAGCAGTACTTC.

This clonotype was detected ten times or more. V usage is TRBV11-3 and J usage is TRBJ2-7; TRBD2 aligns across 9 bases. V trimming: 0 bases; J trimming: 6 bases; junction bases outside the gene matches: 9. The CDR3 loop spans 16 amino acids. From germline, CDR1 is SGHNT and CDR2 YENEEA. CDR3 in DNA: TGTGCCAGCAGCTTAGATCTGGCTAGCGGGGAGGGCGAGCAGTACTTC. Its translation: CASSLDLASGEGEQYF.

Many counts were recorded for this clonotype. This chain joins TRBV12-3 or TRBV12-4 and TRBJ2-2, with 8 bases identical to TRBD2. The CDR3 spans 20 residues. V lost 6 bases and J lost 6; bases outside the gene matches: 24. The CDR3 region has the DNA TGTGCCAGCAGATCCCATTTAGCGGGACCGGGGTTGGGACTCTCCGGGGAGCTGTTTTTT. This translates into CASRSHLAGPGLGLSGELFF.

This clonotype was seen only a few times. Since a much larger clone is just one base distant, this may be a read error. The V gene is TRBV7-2, the J gene TRBJ2-6; maybe TRBD2 (6 bases). This CDR3 contains 15 residues. CDR1 is SGHTA and CDR2 is FQGNSA in the germline V gene. The CDR3 is CASSYGGERANVLPF. Here the CDR3 DNA reads TGTGCCAGCAGCTACGGGGGTGAAAGGGCCAACGTCCTGCCTTTC.

This clonotype was counted ten times or more. The V and J genes are TRBV12-3 or TRBV12-4 and TRBJ1-2; D possibly corresponds to TRBD1 (6 bases). The CDR3 runs 13 residues. V was clipped by 6 bases and J by 3 bases, with 11 bases between them. DNA of the CDR3: TGTGCCAGCAGCCAGGACAGATACTATGGCTACACCTTC. It codes for CASSQDRYYGYTF.

CDR3 bases: TGCAGTGCTAGAGATCGACGGACTAGCGCGACAGATACGCAGTATTTT. This codes for CSARDRRTSATDTQYF. The chain carries TRBV20-1 and TRBJ2-3, with 9 bases aligning to TRBD2. The CDR3 runs to 16 residues. Germline V lookup: CDR1 DFQATT, CDR2 SNEGSKA (reference sequence). Losses at the gene ends were 0 bases for V and 3 bases for J; bases not matched to a gene: 7.

This chain links TRBV6-6 with TRBJ1-6, with D possibly TRBD1 on 5 matching bases. The V end was cut by 5 bases, the J end by 4 bases, with 12 bases between. Germline values: CDR1 MNHNY, CDR2 SVGAGI (reference sequence). The CDR3 spans 15 residues. This CDR3 is CASSHNGAYNSPLHF. The CDR3 bases are TGTGCCAGCAGTCACAATGGGGCGTATAATTCACCCCTCCACTTT.

This clonotype was seen many times. The chain links TRBV24-1 to TRBJ1-5; no reliable D call. The length of the CDR3 is 16 residues. Looked up from germline, CDR1 is KGHDR and CDR2 is SFDVKD. Trimming left V 0 bases short and J 9 bases short, with 17 bases between. The chain's CDR3 is CATSDLQGPPEVPQHF. The CDR3, as DNA: TGTGCCACCAGTGATTTGCAAGGACCGCCTGAAGTGCCCCAGCATTTT.

The chain links TRBV29-1 to TRBJ2-1; possible D gene TRBD2, 6 bases. Germline V gene lookup returns CDR1 SQVTM and CDR2 ANQGSEA. The CDR3 is 12 residues long. Trimming took off 8 bases at V and 3 bases at J, with 11 bases between the two ends. The chain's CDR3 is CSPRDFYNEQFF. CDR3 nucleotide sequence: TGCAGCCCCCGGGACTTCTACAATGAGCAGTTCTTC.

Points on this clonotype: The CDR3 does not close with the conserved phenylalanine or tryptophan, likely indicating a read error. This sequence joins TRBV20-1 and TRBJ2-5; 11 bases are shared with TRBD2. Losses at the gene ends were 5 bases for V and 5 bases for J; bases not matched to a gene: 7. This CDR3 comprises 14 residues. Germline CDR1 reads DFQATT; CDR2 reads SNEGSKA (reference sequence). The CDR3 loop reads CSAFGTSGGETQYL. Here the CDR3 DNA reads TGCAGTGCTTTCGGGACTAGCGGCGGGGAGACCCAGTACCTT.

As to this clonotype: At one end the junction does not follow the germline gene, possibly because of a read error. The chain couples TRBV20-1 to TRBJ2-1, with 9 bases that match TRBD2. In germline, CDR1 is DFQATT, CDR2 SNEGSKA (reference sequence). This CDR3 region has 11 residues. The CDR3 DNA reads as TGCAGTACTGTAGCGGGAGAGACCCAGTCCTTC. This gives the protein CSTVAGETQSF.

In its sample, this clonotype was seen many times. The chain joins TRBV18 to TRBJ1-5, with unresolved D. Germline V CDR1 and CDR2: KGHSH, LQKENI. This CDR3 has 13 amino acids. V shed 6 bases and J shed 5 bases, with 11 bases lying between them. This chain's CDR3 is CASSAGRDQPQHF. In DNA, the CDR3 is TGTGCCAGCTCCGCCGGGAGGGATCAGCCCCAGCATTTT. The full variable domain, its missing parts supplied by reference TRBV18 and TRBJ1-5, is NAGVMQNPRHLVRRRGQEARLRCSPMKGHSHVYWYRQLPEEGLKFMVYLQKENIIDESGMPKERFSAEFPKEGPSILRIQQVVRGDSAAYFCASSAGRDQPQHFGDGTRLSIL.